Listed here are 10 T cell receptor beta chains from one sample, sequenced in a study of OX40 agonist ivuxolimab in advanced cancers. The table came from immunoSEQ multiplex PCR; TCRdb's copy has only in-frame clones and leaves some out. The table records 70,000 or so clones, roughly 80% of them present only once. This specimen was CD4+ or CD8+ T cells sorted from blood, taken in a trial of the OX40 agonist ivuxolimab. Receptors originate from an adult with an advanced solid tumor such as melanoma, head and neck, liver or kidney cancer.

This chain joins TRBV19 and TRBJ2-1, with 8 bases that match TRBD1. CDR1 is LNHDA and CDR2 is SQIVND in the germline V gene (reference sequence). Trimming at V came to 3 bases and at J to 8 bases, leaving 15 bases not matched to a gene. This CDR3 is 17 amino acids long. Here the CDR3 DNA reads TGTGCCAGTAGTATTAAGGTTAAGGCCACACAGGGGGATGAGCAGTTCTTC. This translates into CASSIKVKATQGDEQFF.

This chain connects TRBV19 to TRBJ1-1, with TRBD1 identical over 9 bases. This CDR3 is built from 14 residues. In germline, CDR1 is LNHDA, CDR2 SQIVND (reference sequence). The V gene end was trimmed by 6 bases and the J gene end by 5 bases; junction bases not matched to a gene: 7. CDR3 sequence reads: CASRPQGAQTEAFF. Written as DNA, the CDR3 is TGTGCCAGTAGACCACAGGGGGCGCAGACTGAAGCTTTCTTT.

Concerning this clone itself: This sample includes further DNA sequences coding for the same CDR3. The chain employs TRBV7-3 and TRBJ2-3; D is possibly TRBD2 (6 bases). Germline lookup yields CDR1 SGHTA and CDR2 FQGTGA. The CDR3 contains 14 residues. The V gene lost 4 bases and the J gene lost 0 bases, with 8 bases spanning the gap. The CDR3 sequence is CASSSGGSTDTQYF. The CDR3 nucleotides read TGTGCCAGCAGCTCTGGGGGGAGCACAGATACGCAGTATTTT.

The count of this clone is one. This chain connects TRBV30 to TRBJ1-1; 10 nucleotides align to TRBD1. Per the germline V gene, CDR1 is GTSNPN and CDR2 is SVGIG (reference sequence). Trimming at V came to 5 bases and at J to 4 bases, leaving 13 bases not matched to a gene. The CDR3 runs 16 residues. Here the CDR3 reads CAWYQRQGAISTEAFF. In nucleotides, the CDR3 is TGTGCCTGGTACCAGCGACAGGGGGCGATCAGCACTGAAGCTTTCTTT. Full variable domain (outside the CDR3, taken from reference TRBV30 and TRBJ1-1): SQTIHQWPATLVQPVGSPLSLECTVEGTSNPNLYWYRQAAGRGLQLLFYSVGIGQISSEVPQNLSASRPQDRQFILSSKKLLLSDSGFYLCAWYQRQGAISTEAFFGQGTRLTVV.

The V gene is TRBV5-8, the J gene TRBJ1-1; D unresolved. This CDR3 spans 14 amino acids. V lost 2 bases, J lost 3 bases, and 11 bases lay in between. Germline V gene data show CDR1 as SGHTS and CDR2 as YDEGEE. The CDR3 spells CASSFGMMDTEAFF. In DNA, the CDR3 is TGTGCCAGCAGCTTCGGAATGATGGACACTGAAGCTTTCTTT.

V is TRBV18 and J is TRBJ2-1, with D possibly matching TRBD1 (6 bases). CDR3 size: 14 residues. CDR1 and CDR2 from the germline V gene are KGHSH and LQKENI. Trimming cost V 3 bases and J 5 bases, with 11 bases left between them. This CDR3 is CASSPPTGNNEQFF. The CDR3 DNA sequence: TGTGCCAGCTCACCGCCTACAGGGAACAATGAGCAGTTCTTC. Drawing the rest from reference TRBV18 and TRBJ2-1, the complete variable domain is NAGVMQNPRHLVRRRGQEARLRCSPMKGHSHVYWYRQLPEEGLKFMVYLQKENIIDESGMPKERFSAEFPKEGPSILRIQQVVRGDSAAYFCASSPPTGNNEQFFGPGTRLTVL.

The chain uses TRBV7-2 and TRBJ1-1, with no clear D. The CDR3 consists of 14 residues. Germline loops: CDR1 SGHTA, CDR2 FQGNSA. Trimming shortened V by 1 base and J by 0 bases, and 6 bases separated the two germline ends. This CDR3 reads CASSLGPMNTEAFF. CDR3 coding DNA: TGTGCCAGCAGCTTAGGACCGATGAACACTGAAGCTTTCTTT.

The chain uses TRBV5-6 and TRBJ2-7; weak D call: TRBD1 (7 bases). The V gene's germline CDR1 is SGHDT and CDR2 YYEEEE. V was trimmed by 1 base and J by 9 bases, leaving 17 bases between them. This CDR3 contains 14 residues. CDR3 sequence (DNA): TGTGCCAGCAGCTTGCGGGGGACAGCCGATCGGCAGTACTTC. Translated, it gives CASSLRGTADRQYF. Full variable domain (remainder filled in from reference TRBV5-6 and TRBJ2-7): DAGVTQSPTHLIKTRGQQVTLRCSPKSGHDTVSWYQQALGQGPQFIFQYYEEEERQRGNFPDRFSGHQFPNYSSELNVNALLLGDSALYLCASSLRGTADRQYFGPGTRLTVT.

The gene calls are TRBV29-1 and TRBJ2-3, with unresolved D. The CDR3 runs to 13 residues. V was trimmed by 7 bases and J by 2 bases, leaving 13 bases between them. Germline V lookup: CDR1 SQVTM, CDR2 ANQGSEA. In DNA, the CDR3 is TGCAGCGGCGACCACCGGGTCACAGATACGCAGTATTTT. It yields the protein CSGDHRVTDTQYF.

The chain uses TRBV18 and TRBJ2-2; 8 nucleotides align to TRBD1. V shed 0 bases, J shed 1 base, and the junction held 4 bases outside the gene matches. The CDR3 loop spans 17 amino acids. Looked up from germline, CDR1 is KGHSH and CDR2 is LQKENI. CDR3 bases: TGTGCCAGCTCACCACCGAGAGGACAGGGGAACACCGGGGAGCTGTTTTTT. Its protein product is CASSPPRGQGNTGELFF.